This T cell receptor (beta chain) appears in the sequencing data of a study of cytomegalovirus exposure and HLA in healthy donors. In this sample, this clone turned up once. Primers for the PCR totalled 60 Vbeta and 13 Jbeta. Assay used: immunoSEQ multiplex PCR; TCRdb lists only in-frame clones, some missing. This sample has under 120,000 clones, with around two thirds found just once. This CDR3 has 15 amino acids. Germline CDR1 is SGHAT and CDR2 is FQNNGV. V was cut by 2 bases and J by 0 bases, with 8 bases left in between. The chain links TRBV11-2 to TRBJ2-1; D not certain. The receptor comes from a man aged 25 to 45 in good health and CMV-seropositive. The material sequenced was PBMCs. The CDR3 coding sequence is TGTGCCAGCAGCTTAACCATCGGCTCCTACAATGAGCAGTTCTTC. Translated, it gives CASSLTIGSYNEQFF.